Listed below are T cell receptor beta chains from one sample, sequenced in a study of siplizumab effects on memory and regulatory T cells. The table came from immunoSEQ multiplex PCR; TCRdb's copy has only in-frame clones and leaves some out. This sample has around 110,000 clones; around 94% occur once, and the top ten carry roughly 1.7%. The material sequenced was non-Treg CD4+ T cells sorted from blood. The receptors derive from a human donor in good health. Each CDR3 is given with its conserved first and last residue. Each record gives: clone size, J gene, D gene, V gene, CDR3 DNA, CDR3 protein. A D gene is named only where the DNA matches it firmly. Clone size appears in some rows only: once, few, many, or a class for an expanded clone.

clone size: few; J gene: TRBJ1-1; D gene: NA; V gene: TRBV4-1; CDR3 DNA: TGCGCCAGCAGCCAAACATCAGGGAACACTGAAGCTTTCTTT; CDR3 protein: CASSQTSGNTEAFF
clone size: few; J gene: TRBJ1-6; D gene: NA; V gene: TRBV21-1; CDR3 DNA: TGTGCCAACAATCTCCGGGACCCGGGAGGTTCACCCCTCCACTTT; CDR3 protein: CANNLRDPGGSPLHF
clone size: NA; J gene: TRBJ1-5; D gene: NA; V gene: TRBV6-1; CDR3 DNA: TGTGCCAGCAGTTATTCAGGGGTAACTCAGCCCCAGCATTTT; CDR3 protein: CASSYSGVTQPQHF
clone size: once; J gene: TRBJ2-7; D gene: TRBD1; V gene: TRBV7-9; CDR3 DNA: TGTGCCAGCAGCAACAGACCGGGGACAGGCGGCCGAGAGCCGCAGTACTTC; CDR3 protein: CASSNRPGTGGREPQYF
clone size: NA; J gene: TRBJ2-5; D gene: TRBD1; V gene: TRBV7-2; CDR3 DNA: TGTGCCAGCAGCCGGGACAGGGGGCAGGAGACCCAGTACTTC; CDR3 protein: CASSRDRGQETQYF
clone size: NA; J gene: TRBJ2-5; D gene: NA; V gene: TRBV18; CDR3 DNA: TGTGCCAGCTCACCACCGGCGGGGATCCAAGAGACCCAGTACTTC; CDR3 protein: CASSPPAGIQETQYF
clone size: NA; J gene: TRBJ2-7; D gene: NA; V gene: TRBV11-2; CDR3 DNA: TGTGCCAGCAGCTTATACAGGGACGCCTACGAGCAGTACTTC; CDR3 protein: CASSLYRDAYEQYF
clone size: NA; J gene: TRBJ2-1; D gene: TRBD1; V gene: TRBV6-5; CDR3 DNA: TGTGCCAGCAGTTCCCCATACCTACAGGGGTTCAATGAGCAGTTCTTC; CDR3 protein: CASSSPYLQGFNEQFF
clone size: NA; J gene: TRBJ2-7; D gene: NA; V gene: TRBV18; CDR3 DNA: TGTGCCAGCTCAACGTCCGGGGGTGTGTTCGAGCAGTACTTC; CDR3 protein: CASSTSGGVFEQYF
clone size: NA; J gene: TRBJ2-7; D gene: TRBD2; V gene: TRBV6-5; CDR3 DNA: TGTGCCAGCAGTTACCGACTAGCGGGATTGGGAGAGCAGTACTTC; CDR3 protein: CASSYRLAGLGEQYF
clone size: NA; J gene: TRBJ1-1; D gene: TRBD1; V gene: TRBV5-1; CDR3 DNA: TGCGCCAGCAGCTTGGGACAGGGGGGCACTGAAGCTTTCTTT; CDR3 protein: CASSLGQGGTEAFF
clone size: NA; J gene: TRBJ2-5; D gene: NA; V gene: TRBV19; CDR3 DNA: TGTGCCAGTAGAATCTGGACCGGGGCGGAGACCCAGTACTTC; CDR3 protein: CASRIWTGAETQYF
clone size: NA; J gene: TRBJ2-6; D gene: NA; V gene: TRBV29-1; CDR3 DNA: TGCAGCGCCTCCCGGGACACCGACTCTGGGGCCAACGTCCTGACTTTC; CDR3 protein: CSASRDTDSGANVLTF
clone size: few; J gene: TRBJ2-7; D gene: TRBD1; V gene: TRBV7-8; CDR3 DNA: TGTGCCAGCAGCTTGGACAGGGCCGAGCAGTACTTC; CDR3 protein: CASSLDRAEQYF
clone size: NA; J gene: TRBJ2-7; D gene: TRBD2; V gene: TRBV5-1; CDR3 DNA: TGCGCCAGCAGCTTTCGATCCCGGACTAGCGGGAGGACCTACGAGCAGTACTTC; CDR3 protein: CASSFRSRTSGRTYEQYF
clone size: once; J gene: TRBJ2-3; D gene: TRBD1; V gene: TRBV27; CDR3 DNA: TGTGCCAGCAGCCGACAGGGGGCCACAGATACGCAGTATTTT; CDR3 protein: CASSRQGATDTQYF
clone size: once; J gene: TRBJ1-6; D gene: NA; V gene: TRBV27; CDR3 DNA: TGTGCCAGCAGTTTGCAGGGCGGTAATTCACCCCTCCACTTT; CDR3 protein: CASSLQGGNSPLHF
clone size: NA; J gene: TRBJ1-6; D gene: NA; V gene: TRBV10-3; CDR3 DNA: TGTGCCATCAGTGAGAGGGAGTTGAGTTCACCCCTCCACTTT; CDR3 protein: CAISERELSSPLHF
clone size: NA; J gene: TRBJ1-1; D gene: NA; V gene: TRBV7-9; CDR3 DNA: TGTGCCAGCAGTTACCAGGGGAGGACTGAAGCTTTCTTT; CDR3 protein: CASSYQGRTEAFF
clone size: NA; J gene: TRBJ1-1; D gene: NA; V gene: TRBV5-1; CDR3 DNA: TGCGCCAGCACCATCGATCCCGCCGGGGCTGAAGCTTTCTTT; CDR3 protein: CASTIDPAGAEAFF
clone size: NA; J gene: TRBJ2-1; D gene: NA; V gene: TRBV9; CDR3 DNA: TGTGCCAGCAGCCCGACTCAAACGACCATCCGACAGTTCTTC; CDR3 protein: CASSPTQTTIRQFF
clone size: NA; J gene: TRBJ2-7; D gene: TRBD1; V gene: TRBV5-6; CDR3 DNA: TGTGCCAGCAGCACAGGACAGGGGGCGTCTTACGAGCAGTACTTC; CDR3 protein: CASSTGQGASYEQYF
clone size: NA; J gene: TRBJ1-2; D gene: NA; V gene: TRBV9; CDR3 DNA: TGTGCCAGCAGCGTAGCAGGGTTCGATGGCTACACCTTC; CDR3 protein: CASSVAGFDGYTF
clone size: NA; J gene: TRBJ1-4; D gene: NA; V gene: TRBV27; CDR3 DNA: TGTGCCAGCAGTTTAGGATCCCGGGGCTCGGCTGAAAAACTGTTTTTT; CDR3 protein: CASSLGSRGSAEKLFF
clone size: NA; J gene: TRBJ1-1; D gene: TRBD1; V gene: TRBV11-3; CDR3 DNA: TGTGCCAGCAGCAGGGGGACAGGGGGCGTCACTGAAGCTTTCTTT; CDR3 protein: CASSRGTGGVTEAFF
clone size: NA; J gene: TRBJ2-5; D gene: TRBD2; V gene: TRBV7-3; CDR3 DNA: TGTGCCAGCAGCTCTTCGGGACGGGGGGAAGAGACCCAGTACTTC; CDR3 protein: CASSSSGRGEETQYF
clone size: NA; J gene: TRBJ1-5; D gene: NA; V gene: TRBV2; CDR3 DNA: TGTGCCAGCAGTGACCGACAGAATCAGCCCCAGCATTTT; CDR3 protein: CASSDRQNQPQHF
clone size: NA; J gene: TRBJ2-2; D gene: NA; V gene: TRBV11-1; CDR3 DNA: TGTGCCAGCAGCCCGGGACACCACACCGGGGAGCTGTTTTTT; CDR3 protein: CASSPGHHTGELFF
clone size: NA; J gene: TRBJ1-2; D gene: TRBD1; V gene: TRBV2; CDR3 DNA: TGTGCCAGCAGCACATCGGACAGGGCCCTCTATGGCTACACCTTC; CDR3 protein: CASSTSDRALYGYTF
clone size: NA; J gene: TRBJ2-7; D gene: NA; V gene: TRBV5-4; CDR3 DNA: TGTGCCAGCAGCTTGGATGGGATCTCCTACGAGCAGTACTTC; CDR3 protein: CASSLDGISYEQYF
clone size: once; J gene: TRBJ1-4; D gene: NA; V gene: TRBV5-1; CDR3 DNA: TGCGCCAGCAGCCCCCAGGGAGGTAATGAAAAACTGTTTTTT; CDR3 protein: CASSPQGGNEKLFF
clone size: NA; J gene: TRBJ2-2; D gene: NA; V gene: TRBV5-1; CDR3 DNA: TGCGCCAGCAGCTTGGTAGGGACTCCGAACACCGGGGAGCTGTTTTTT; CDR3 protein: CASSLVGTPNTGELFF
clone size: NA; J gene: TRBJ1-1; D gene: NA; V gene: TRBV5-6; CDR3 DNA: TGTGCCAGCAGCTTGGTGAGGGGAAGAGGGACTGAAGCTTTCTTT; CDR3 protein: CASSLVRGRGTEAFF
clone size: NA; J gene: TRBJ1-5; D gene: TRBD1; V gene: TRBV5-1; CDR3 DNA: TGCGCCAGCAGCAAAGGACAGGGGGCGAATCAGCCCCAGCATTTT; CDR3 protein: CASSKGQGANQPQHF
clone size: NA; J gene: TRBJ1-2; D gene: NA; V gene: TRBV5-6; CDR3 DNA: TGTGCCAGCAGTTATAGAGCTAACTATGGCTACACCTTC; CDR3 protein: CASSYRANYGYTF
clone size: NA; J gene: TRBJ2-7; D gene: TRBD1; V gene: TRBV10-3; CDR3 DNA: TGTGCCACCAACCCCACGCCGGGACAGGGGCTCTCCTACGAGCAGTACTTC; CDR3 protein: CATNPTPGQGLSYEQYF
clone size: NA; J gene: TRBJ2-5; D gene: TRBD2; V gene: TRBV25-1; CDR3 DNA: TGTGCCAGCTCCCCCGGAAACCTAGCGGGAGTGGCTGAGACCCAGTACTTC; CDR3 protein: CASSPGNLAGVAETQYF
clone size: NA; J gene: TRBJ1-1; D gene: TRBD1; V gene: TRBV10-3; CDR3 DNA: TGTGCCACTGTCCCGGGACAGGGAACGAACACTGAAGCTTTCTTT; CDR3 protein: CATVPGQGTNTEAFF
clone size: NA; J gene: TRBJ1-4; D gene: TRBD1; V gene: TRBV7-9; CDR3 DNA: TGTGCCAGCAGCCCGGGACAGTCCGCTAATGAAAAACTGTTTTTT; CDR3 protein: CASSPGQSANEKLFF
clone size: NA; J gene: TRBJ2-3; D gene: NA; V gene: TRBV7-2; CDR3 DNA: TGTGCCAGCAGCTTAAGGGCTAGCACAGATACGCAGTATTTT; CDR3 protein: CASSLRASTDTQYF